The 26 T cell receptor beta chains reported below all come from one sample, sequenced in a study of blood T cell repertoires in COVID-19. The data were produced by immunoSEQ multiplex PCR, yet TCRdb's version contains in-frame clones alone and is incomplete. Among more than 80,000 clones listed, 75% to 85% were seen once. The sequencing input was peripheral blood. The receptors stem from a man older than 75 with COVID-19, enrolled during active disease.

V usage is TRBV2 and J usage is TRBJ2-1; possibly TRBD2 for D (6 bases). The CDR3 length is 16 residues. Trimming removed 8 bases at V and 3 bases at J, with 20 bases between. Germline values: CDR1 SNHLY, CDR2 FYNNEI. As DNA, the CDR3 is TGTGCCAGCCCCTCGTTTAGCGGAGCGATCTACAATGAGCAGTTCTTC. This codes for CASPSFSGAIYNEQFF.

The chain couples TRBV15 to TRBJ2-7, with 7 bases lining up with TRBD1. Germline CDR1 LNHNV, CDR2 YYDKDF (reference sequence). The CDR3 runs 14 residues. V was clipped by 1 base and J by 5 bases; unmatched bases: 5. This chain's CDR3 is CATSRGNTGDEQYF. The CDR3 DNA reads TGTGCCACCAGCAGAGGTAATACAGGGGACGAGCAGTACTTC.

This clone has just a few counts. This sequence joins TRBV3-1 (or the pseudogene TRBV3-2) and TRBJ1-3; no clear D gene. V lost 4 bases, J lost 0 bases, and 7 bases lay in between. Germline-derived CDR1 and CDR2 are LGHDT and YNNKEL (reference sequence). The CDR3 sequence is 14 residues long. This CDR3 reads CASSPQASGNTIYF. In DNA form, the CDR3 reads TGTGCCAGCAGCCCCCAAGCCTCTGGAAACACCATATATTTT.

The V call is TRBV5-6, the J call TRBJ1-1; D not certain. V was trimmed by 4 bases and J by 3 bases, leaving 4 bases between them. The CDR3 totals 11 residues. Germline CDR1 and CDR2: SGHDT and YYEEEE. In DNA, the CDR3 is TGTGCCAGCAGCACATACACTGAAGCTTTCTTT. It yields the protein CASSTYTEAFF.

The V and J genes are TRBV24-1 and TRBJ2-1; D perhaps matches TRBD1 (5 bases). The germline gives CDR1 KGHDR, CDR2 SFDVKD. The CDR3 runs to 16 residues. The ends were cut back, 3 bases at V and 3 bases at J, with 14 bases in the middle. The CDR3 sequence: CATSDNGALNYNEQFF. The DNA for the CDR3 is TGTGCCACCAGTGATAATGGGGCCTTAAACTACAATGAGCAGTTCTTC.

In this sample, this clone turned up once. The V call is TRBV4-1, the J call TRBJ2-7; 8 nucleotides align to TRBD1. Germline trimming cut 4 bases from V and 0 bases from J; bases unmatched to any gene: 5. CDR3 length: 15 residues. From germline, CDR1 is MGHRA and CDR2 YSYEKL. The CDR3: CASSPGTGSSYEQYF. Here the CDR3 DNA reads TGCGCCAGCAGCCCCGGGACAGGTAGCTCCTACGAGCAGTACTTC.

This clone showed up just once. The CDR3 is CASSKPPEGSEKLFF. The DNA for the CDR3 is TGTGCCAGCAGCAAACCCCCAGAGGGAAGCGAAAAACTGTTTTTT. V is TRBV21-1 and J is TRBJ1-4. TRBV21-1 is described as a pseudogene. The CDR3 runs to 15 residues.

The chain has TRBV18 and TRBJ2-1; D perhaps matches TRBD2 (6 bases). Trimming shortened V by 2 bases and J by 7 bases, and 15 bases separated the two germline ends. This CDR3 spans 15 amino acids. The germline CDR1 and CDR2 sequences are KGHSH and LQKENI. The CDR3 DNA sequence: TGTGCCAGCTCACCATTGTCTAGCGATCTTAATGAGCAGTTCTTC. Translated: CASSPLSSDLNEQFF.

The J gene is TRBJ2-7, the V gene TRBV28, with 8 bases fitting TRBD1. CDR1 and CDR2 (germline): MDHEN, SYDVKM. The V gene end was trimmed by 5 bases and the J gene end by 2 bases; junction bases not matched to a gene: 17. The CDR3 is made up of 18 amino acids. DNA for the CDR3: TGTGCCAGCAGTCCGAACCTACTGGGACAGGCGAAAGCCTACGAGCAGTACTTC. Amino acid sequence: CASSPNLLGQAKAYEQYF.

The chain couples TRBV4-2 to TRBJ2-7; TRBD1 might be the D (6 bases). V gave up 5 bases and J gave up 2 bases, with 13 bases separating them. The V gene's germline CDR1 is LGHNA and CDR2 YNFKEQ. This CDR3 is built from 14 residues. Here the CDR3 DNA reads TGTGCCAGCAGCGTATACAGGGAGACCTACGAGCAGTACTTC. It codes for CASSVYRETYEQYF.

This chain uses TRBV6-1 with TRBJ2-6, with a possible D match to TRBD2 (6 bases). Germline-derived CDR1 and CDR2 are MNHNS and SASEGT. The CDR3 totals 19 residues. The V end was cut by 4 bases, the J end by 4 bases, with 23 bases between. This CDR3 reads CASSGNSGSPQSGANVLTF. CDR3 coding DNA: TGTGCCAGCAGTGGAAATAGCGGCAGTCCCCAATCCGGGGCCAACGTCCTGACTTTC.

This chain connects TRBV28 to TRBJ1-3; 8 bases agree with TRBD1. The germline gives CDR1 MDHEN, CDR2 SYDVKM. After removal of 5 bases from V and 4 bases from J, the junction contained 10 bases not matched to a gene. This CDR3 is 16 amino acids long. CDR3 coding DNA: TGTGCCAGCAGTCCGGGCCCCGGACAGGGAGGAAACACCATATATTTT. Translation gives CASSPGPGQGGNTIYF.

The V gene is TRBV28, the J gene TRBJ1-5, with TRBD1 identical over 9 bases. This CDR3 has 16 amino acids. Germline CDR1 is MDHEN and CDR2 is SYDVKM. The ends lost 7 bases at V and 7 bases at J; junction bases unmatched: 14. The CDR3 DNA reads as TGTGCCAGCATCGTACGGGACAGGGAGTTTGGACAGCCCCAGCATTTT. The encoded protein is CASIVRDREFGQPQHF. Full variable domain (missing parts from reference TRBV28 and TRBJ1-5): DVKVTQSSRYLVKRTGEKVFLECVQDMDHENMFWYRQDPGLGLRLIYFSYDVKMKEKGDIPEGYSVSREKKERFSLILESASTNQTSMYLCASIVRDREFGQPQHFGDGTRLSIL.

V is TRBV19 and J is TRBJ1-5; D is unresolved. The CDR3 has 13 residues. CDR1 is LNHDA and CDR2 is SQIVND in the germline V gene (reference sequence). V was shortened by 7 bases and J by 3 bases, with 10 bases between the two germline ends. CDR3 region: CASMGSSNQPQHF. The CDR3 bases are TGTGCCAGTATGGGCAGTTCCAATCAGCCCCAGCATTTT.

The rearrangement joins TRBV9 to TRBJ2-3; 10 bases match TRBD2. The CDR3 is made up of 17 amino acids. Trimming cost V 1 base and J 5 bases; bases outside gene matches: 10. Germline V gives CDR1 SGDLS, CDR2 YYNGEE. As DNA, the CDR3 is TGTGCCAGCAGCGTAACCAGCGGGAGGGCCGTGGAAGATACGCAGTATTTT. Its translation: CASSVTSGRAVEDTQYF. The full variable domain, rest sourced from reference TRBV9 and TRBJ2-3, is DSGVTQTPKHLITATGQRVTLRCSPRSGDLSVYWYQQSLDQGLQFLIQYYNGEERAKGNILERFSAQQFPDLHSELNLSSLELGDSALYFCASSVTSGRAVEDTQYFGPGTRLTVL.

The V gene is TRBV7-9, the J gene TRBJ2-5, with D perhaps TRBD1 (6 bases). Trimming left V 4 bases short and J 7 bases short, with 19 bases between. This CDR3 spans 15 amino acids. The germline CDR1 and CDR2 sequences are SEHNR and FQNEAQ (reference sequence). In DNA, the CDR3 is TGTGCCAGCAGCTCCGGAGCCCGGGACATTGGGACCCAGTACTTC. It translates to CASSSGARDIGTQYF.

This clone showed up just a few times. This sequence joins TRBV3-1 (or the pseudogene TRBV3-2) and TRBJ1-1; D unclear. V lost 4 bases to trimming and J lost 1 base, with 13 bases between them. The CDR3 sequence is 15 residues long. Looked up from germline, CDR1 is LGHDT and CDR2 is YNNKEL (reference sequence). The CDR3 sequence: CASSRAGVPNTEAFF. As DNA, the CDR3 is TGTGCCAGCAGCCGAGCCGGGGTTCCGAACACTGAAGCTTTCTTT.

A word on this clone: Distinct nucleotide sequences in the sample also encode this CDR3. V is TRBV10-3 and J is TRBJ1-2; 7 nucleotides line up with TRBD1. CDR1 is ENHRY, CDR2 SYGVKD, per germline. The CDR3 is 14 amino acids. V lost 6 bases, J lost 0 bases, and 4 bases stayed unmatched. The CDR3 protein is CAIRPQGANYGYTF. The CDR3 coding sequence is TGTGCCATCAGACCCCAGGGGGCTAACTATGGCTACACCTTC.

This chain connects TRBV6-1 to TRBJ2-7, with 8 bases lining up with TRBD1. Looked up from germline, CDR1 is MNHNS and CDR2 is SASEGT. Trimming at V came to 2 bases and at J to 1 base, leaving 10 bases not matched to a gene. This CDR3 region has 17 residues. CDR3 sequence reads: CASSEPLGQAGSYEQYF. The CDR3 bases are TGTGCCAGCAGTGAACCCTTGGGACAGGCCGGGTCCTACGAGCAGTACTTC.

This clone was recorded once. This rearrangement joins TRBV6-5 to TRBJ1-2, with 9 nucleotides matching TRBD1. CDR1 and CDR2 from the germline V gene are MNHEY and SVGAGI. This CDR3 contains 15 residues. V lost 9 bases and J lost 2; bases outside the gene matches: 10. The CDR3 nucleotides read TGTGCCAGTACCTCTAGGGGGACAGGGAACTATGGCTACACCTTC. It is translated as CASTSRGTGNYGYTF.

This clone was seen only once. This chain joins TRBV28 and TRBJ1-3; D possibly corresponds to TRBD1 (6 bases). The length of the CDR3 is 16 residues. V lost 7 bases and J lost 0, with 16 bases in between. Per germline, CDR1 MDHEN and CDR2 SYDVKM. The CDR3 reads CASTTGTGHSGNTIYF. The CDR3 coding sequence is TGTGCCAGCACCACAGGCACGGGACACTCTGGAAACACCATATATTTT.

This chain uses TRBV13 with TRBJ2-7; D might be TRBD2 (6 bases). The V gene lost 5 bases and the J gene lost 2 bases, with 10 bases spanning the gap. The CDR3 contains 13 residues. Germline CDR1 PRHDT, CDR2 FYEKMQ (reference sequence). The CDR3 loop is CASSTGTPYEQYF. Written as DNA, the CDR3 is TGTGCCAGCAGCACCGGGACTCCCTACGAGCAGTACTTC.

This clone was seen only a few times. The chain recombines TRBV4-1 with TRBJ1-3; unclear D gene. Trimming took 0 bases from V and 9 from J, leaving 9 bases between them. The CDR3 runs to 13 residues. Germline CDR1 reads MGHRA; CDR2 reads YSYEKL. CDR3 sequence reads: CASSQDRSGTIYF. DNA of the CDR3: TGCGCCAGCAGCCAAGATCGGTCCGGCACCATATATTTT.

The chain uses TRBV6-2 or TRBV6-3 and TRBJ2-1; 11 bases match TRBD2. Germline CDR1 reads MNHEY; CDR2 reads SVGEGT. This CDR3 contains 20 residues. The junction had 19 bases not matched to a gene; V was cut back by 5 bases and J by 4 bases. The CDR3 sequence is CASSTVAGIAGGPKYNEQFF. In nucleotides, the CDR3 is TGTGCCAGCAGTACCGTTGCGGGGATAGCGGGAGGGCCCAAATACAATGAGCAGTTCTTC.

The chain couples TRBV10-3 to TRBJ2-1; D possibly corresponds to TRBD2 (6 bases). Trimming removed 7 bases from V and 7 bases from J, with 20 bases in between. This CDR3 comprises 15 residues. Germline lookup yields CDR1 ENHRY and CDR2 SYGVKD. CDR3 sequence: CAINPGGAGANEQFF. CDR3 in DNA: TGTGCCATCAACCCCGGCGGGGCCGGGGCAAATGAGCAGTTCTTC.

The chain combines TRBV7-9 with TRBJ1-4; D is undetermined. Germline V gives CDR1 SEHNR, CDR2 FQNEAQ (reference sequence). The CDR3 covers 15 residues. V lost 0 bases to trimming and J lost 7 bases, with 12 bases between them. This chain's CDR3 is CASSLARADLEKLFF. As DNA, the CDR3 is TGTGCCAGCAGCTTAGCGCGGGCAGACCTTGAAAAACTGTTTTTT.